Below, 12 T cell receptor beta chains from the same sample are listed, as sequenced in a study of blood T cell repertoires in COVID-19. Repertoires were generated with immunoSEQ multiplex PCR, while TCRdb's copy carries only in-frame clones and drops some. This sample carries about 220,000 clones, 82% of them seen once, and the ten largest clones take 3% to 4.5%. The sample taken for sequencing was peripheral blood. These TCRs come from a woman aged 80 or over with acute or convalescent COVID-19.

This clone was observed once. The chain is built from TRBV5-6 and TRBJ1-2; a possible D gene is TRBD1 (6 bases). Looked up from germline, CDR1 is SGHDT and CDR2 is YYEEEE. The CDR3 spans 13 residues. V lost 0 bases to trimming and J lost 9 bases, with 12 bases between them. For the CDR3, the DNA is TGTGCCAGCAGCTTGGGGCGACAGGAGAGCTACACCTTC. Amino acid sequence: CASSLGRQESYTF. Supplemented by reference TRBV5-6 and TRBJ1-2, the full variable domain reads DAGVTQSPTHLIKTRGQQVTLRCSPKSGHDTVSWYQQALGQGPQFIFQYYEEEERQRGNFPDRFSGHQFPNYSSELNVNALLLGDSALYLCASSLGRQESYTFGSGTRLTVV.

As regards this clone: The identical CDR3 is also encoded by other nucleotide sequences in the sample. V usage is TRBV7-2 and J usage is TRBJ2-5, with TRBD2 identical over 8 bases. The V and J ends lost 4 bases and 4 bases, in that order; junction bases with no gene match: 5. Germline V lookup: CDR1 SGHTA, CDR2 FQGNSA. The CDR3 covers 14 residues. The CDR3, as DNA: TGTGCCAGCAGCTCGGGGGGGAGGTCAGAGACCCAGTACTTC. It encodes CASSSGGRSETQYF.

There are a few counts of this clone. The CDR3 nucleotides read TGTGCCAGCTCACCACTTGGGACAGGCCCCCAGCATTTT. This encodes CASSPLGTGPQHF. The chain is built from TRBV18 and TRBJ1-5; 8 nucleotides match TRBD1. With 1 base clipped from V and 10 bases from J, the junction kept 3 bases outside the gene matches. The germline gives CDR1 KGHSH, CDR2 LQKENI. This CDR3 region has 13 residues.

This chain joins TRBV28 and TRBJ1-2; D gene unclear. Germline lookup yields CDR1 MDHEN and CDR2 SYDVKM. There are 12 residues in the CDR3. Trimming pared 2 bases from V and 4 bases from J, leaving 5 bases between. Here the CDR3 DNA reads TGTGCCAGCAGTTTAACCAGCTATGGCTACACCTTC. It specifies CASSLTSYGYTF.

The V call is TRBV7-2, the J call TRBJ2-3; 14 positions agree with TRBD2. The CDR3 length is 16 residues. Germline CDR1 and CDR2: SGHTA and FQGNSA. With 4 bases clipped from V and 4 bases from J, the junction kept 4 bases outside the gene matches. The DNA of the CDR3 is TGTGCCAGCAGCTCTGGACTAGCGGGGGGCGCAGATACGCAGTATTTT. Amino acid sequence: CASSSGLAGGADTQYF. Complete variable domain (other parts from reference TRBV7-2 and TRBJ2-3): GAGVSQSPSNKVTEKGKDVELRCDPISGHTALYWYRQSLGQGLEFLIYFQGNSAPDKSGLPSDRFSAERTGGSVSTLTIQRTQQEDSAVYLCASSSGLAGGADTQYFGPGTRLTVL.

The chain combines TRBV5-1 with TRBJ2-1, with 12 bases fitting TRBD2. Germline V gives CDR1 SGHRS, CDR2 YFSETQ. V dropped 1 base and J dropped 4; count of bases not matched to a gene: 15. The CDR3 covers 20 residues. The DNA for the CDR3 is TGCGCCAGCAGCTTGTTGGCGCTAGCGGGGGGGCCAGGTCGATACAATGAGCAGTTCTTC. Protein: CASSLLALAGGPGRYNEQFF. Using reference TRBV5-1 and TRBJ2-1 for the parts outside the CDR3, the full variable domain is KAGVTQTPRYLIKTRGQQVTLSCSPISGHRSVSWYQQTPGQGLQFLFEYFSETQRNKGNFPGRFSGRQFSNSRSEMNVSTLELGDSALYLCASSLLALAGGPGRYNEQFFGPGTRLTVL.

V is TRBV3-1 (or the pseudogene TRBV3-2) and J is TRBJ2-3; D ambiguous. V lost 5 bases and J 7 bases, leaving 10 bases between the germline ends. The length of the CDR3 is 12 residues. Germline V gene sequence: CDR1 LGHDT, CDR2 YNNKEL (reference sequence). The CDR3 loop reads CASSINENTQYF. In DNA form, the CDR3 reads TGTGCCAGCAGCATCAATGAGAATACGCAGTATTTT.

This sequence joins TRBV18 and TRBJ1-6, with TRBD1 matching over 7 bases. Germline V gene data show CDR1 as KGHSH and CDR2 as LQKENI. With V trimmed by 8 bases and J by 7 bases, 2 bases remained unmatched. The CDR3 loop spans 12 amino acids. The CDR3 region has the DNA TGTGCCAGCGCGGGACAGAATTCACCCCTCCACTTT. This translates into CASAGQNSPLHF.

The V gene is TRBV2, the J gene TRBJ1-5; 8 nucleotides align to TRBD1. CDR1 is SNHLY and CDR2 is FYNNEI in the germline V gene. J was trimmed by 6 bases and V by 6 bases; bases with no gene match: 10. This CDR3 region has 15 residues. This CDR3 reads CASRATGGGGQPQHF. CDR3 nucleotides: TGTGCCAGCAGAGCCACAGGGGGAGGGGGTCAGCCCCAGCATTTT.

This rearrangement joins TRBV7-3 to TRBJ2-2; D might be TRBD1 (5 bases). Trimming left V 5 bases short and J 5 bases short, with 9 bases between. Germline loops: CDR1 SGHTA, CDR2 FQGTGA. CDR3 length equals 13 residues. The CDR3 here is CASSPQGTGELFF. CDR3 nucleotide sequence: TGTGCCAGCAGCCCTCAGGGTACCGGGGAGCTGTTTTTT.

The CDR3 region has the DNA TGTGCCAGCAGTCGCGAATACAGGGATTCACCCCTCCACTTT. The encoded protein is CASSREYRDSPLHF. This chain uses TRBV28 with TRBJ1-6, with D tentatively TRBD1 (6 bases). The CDR3 has 14 residues. Trimming shortened V by 5 bases and J by 8 bases, and 13 bases separated the two germline ends. Looked up from germline, CDR1 is MDHEN and CDR2 is SYDVKM. The whole variable domain, filled in from reference TRBV28 and TRBJ1-6, reads DVKVTQSSRYLVKRTGEKVFLECVQDMDHENMFWYRQDPGLGLRLIYFSYDVKMKEKGDIPEGYSVSREKKERFSLILESASTNQTSMYLCASSREYRDSPLHFGNGTRLTVT.

Of note for this clone: The sample has other DNA sequences that encode this CDR3 too. The V gene is TRBV18, the J gene TRBJ2-2, with 7 bases lining up with TRBD1. The CDR3 has 15 amino acids. Trimming took 1 base from V and 4 from J; bases not matched to a gene: 3. Germline CDR1 reads KGHSH; CDR2 reads LQKENI. The CDR3 loop reads CASSPRQGGTGELFF. CDR3 sequence (DNA): TGTGCCAGCTCACCACGACAGGGCGGCACCGGGGAGCTGTTTTTT.